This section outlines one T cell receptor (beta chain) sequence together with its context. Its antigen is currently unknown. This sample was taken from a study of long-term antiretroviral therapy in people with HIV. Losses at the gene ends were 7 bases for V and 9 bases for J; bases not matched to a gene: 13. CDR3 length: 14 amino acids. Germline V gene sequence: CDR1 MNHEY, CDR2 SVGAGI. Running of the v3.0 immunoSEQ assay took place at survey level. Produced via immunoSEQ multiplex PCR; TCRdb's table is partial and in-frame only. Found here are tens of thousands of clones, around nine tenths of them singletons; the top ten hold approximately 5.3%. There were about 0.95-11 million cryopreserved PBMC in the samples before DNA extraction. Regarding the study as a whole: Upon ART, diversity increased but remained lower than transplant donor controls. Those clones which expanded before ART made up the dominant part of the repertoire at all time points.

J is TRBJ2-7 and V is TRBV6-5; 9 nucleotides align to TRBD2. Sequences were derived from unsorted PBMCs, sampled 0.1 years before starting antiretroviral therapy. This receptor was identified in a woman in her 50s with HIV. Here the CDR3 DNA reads TGTGCCAGCACCCTGGGGCTAGCGGGGCAACGGCAGTACTTC. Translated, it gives CASTLGLAGQRQYF.